The rows below give T cell receptor beta chains drawn from one sample of a study of CD8 T cells in ankylosing spondylitis. TCRdb used MiXCR to reprocess the 5' RACE reads, holding one entry per CDR3 protein. Counted here are approximately 250,000 distinct CDR3 sequences, about 10% occurring once; the ten biggest clones make up 2.6%. The sequenced material came from blood, either unsorted or a sorted T cell fraction (not recorded which). The receptors come from a male donor with ankylosing spondylitis or in good health (not recorded which). Each CDR3 is given with its conserved first and last residue. The D gene is left open where the match is weak. Size is stated for part of the rows, as once, few or many counts, or as a class when the clone is expanded.

J gene | D gene | clone size | V gene | CDR3 DNA | CDR3 protein
TRBJ2-3 | NA | many | TRBV20-1 | TGCAGTGCCCCTGAGGGGGGCGTTGGCACAGATACGCAGTATTTT | CSAPEGGVGTDTQYF
TRBJ2-7 | NA | many | TRBV7-2 | TGTGCCAGCAGCCGGCTTAGCGACTACGAGCAGTACTTC | CASSRLSDYEQYF
TRBJ2-1 | TRBD2 | many | TRBV7-2 | TGTGCCAGCAGCCCTCGACTAGCGGGGACCAATGAGCAGTTCTTC | CASSPRLAGTNEQFF
TRBJ2-7 | TRBD2 | many | TRBV12-3/TRBV12-4 | TGTGCCAGCACCGCAGCGGGAGTAACCGAGCAGTACTTC | CASTAAGVTEQYF
TRBJ2-7 | NA | many | TRBV12-3/TRBV12-4 | TGTGCCAGCAGCATAGACAGTTCCTACGAGCAGTACTTC | CASSIDSSYEQYF
TRBJ1-1 | NA | many | TRBV20-1 | TGCAGTGCTTATCGGGGTGGAGGGCCCACTGAAGCTTTCTTT | CSAYRGGGPTEAFF
TRBJ2-2 | NA | many | TRBV5-1 | TGCGCCAGCAGCTTACGAGGCGGGTACGACACCGGGGAGCTGTTTTTT | CASSLRGGYDTGELFF
TRBJ2-1 | NA | NA | TRBV13 | TGTGCCAGCAGCTTAGGCCGGGGAGGTGAGCAGTTCTTC | CASSLGRGGEQFF
TRBJ2-3 | TRBD1 | many | TRBV24-1 | TGTGCCACCAGTGATTCCACAGGGGTCCCAGATACGCAGTATTTT | CATSDSTGVPDTQYF
TRBJ2-3 | NA | many | TRBV20-1 | TGCAGTGCTAGAGAACCGGGGAGGAGCGCGAGCACAGATACGCAGTATTTT | CSAREPGRSASTDTQYF
TRBJ1-2 | NA | many | TRBV10-3 | TGTGCCTCCAAAGGGAGGGAGTCTAACTATGGCTACACCTTC | CASKGRESNYGYTF
TRBJ1-4 | TRBD1 | many | TRBV7-9 | TGTGCCAGCAGCACCCGGGACAGTAGAAATGAAAAACTGTTTTTT | CASSTRDSRNEKLFF
TRBJ2-1 | TRBD2 | many | TRBV3-1 | TGTGCCAGCAGCCTTTGGACTAGCGGGGGGATCTACAATGAGCAGTTCTTC | CASSLWTSGGIYNEQFF
TRBJ1-1 | NA | many | TRBV10-3 | TGTGCCATCAGCCCCTCGGGGGGCGTAGGGAACACTGAAGCTTTCTTT | CAISPSGGVGNTEAFF
TRBJ2-7 | TRBD2 | once | TRBV7-2 | TGTGCCAGCAGCCTTAGCGGGGGGTACCTTACCTACGAGCAGTACTTC | CASSLSGGYLTYEQYF
TRBJ1-2 | NA | many | TRBV12-3/TRBV12-4 | TGTGCCAGCAGTCCCAGACTGGGGGACACAAGATCCTACTATGGCTACACCTTC | CASSPRLGDTRSYYGYTF
TRBJ1-2 | NA | NA | TRBV10-1 | TGCGCCAGCAGTGAGATGGAGTCCTCTGGCTACACCTTC | CASSEMESSGYTF
TRBJ2-2 | TRBD2 | few | TRBV12-3/TRBV12-4 | TGTGCCGAGAGCCCGGGAGGGCCCTTCTCCGGGGAGCTGTTTTTT | CAESPGGPFSGELFF
TRBJ2-7 | TRBD2 | few | TRBV11-2 | TGTGCCAGCAGCCTAGGGACTAGCGGGATTTACGAGCAGTACTTC | CASSLGTSGIYEQYF
TRBJ2-1 | TRBD2 | many | TRBV5-1 | TGCGCCAGCAGCTTGGTCGCTAGCGGGATTCTCTCCTACAATGAGCAGTTCTTC | CASSLVASGILSYNEQFF
TRBJ2-1 | NA | NA | TRBV30 | TGTGCCCTCGGTATGGGGTCGAGCTCCTACAATGAGCAGTTCTTC | CALGMGSSSYNEQFF